What follows describes a single T cell receptor beta chain. TCRdb fed the 5' RACE reads into MiXCR, producing one record per CDR3 protein. The table has approximately 6,000 distinct CDR3 sequences, 50% to 60% seen once. Germline lookup yields CDR1 ENHRY and CDR2 SYGVKD. Losses at the gene ends were 3 bases for V and 4 bases for J; bases not matched to a gene: 10. This CDR3 region has 16 residues. Naive CD4+ T cells were purified with Tregs depleted by CD25. This sequence joins TRBV10-3 and TRBJ2-3, with 7 bases fitting TRBD2. The source is a female donor with breast cancer. Sequenced sample: naive CD4+ T cells sorted from blood. Subset meaning: naive CD4+ T cells, CD4+CD45RA+CD25-. CDR3 protein: CAISDGDYQDADTQYF. CDR3 sequence (DNA): TGTGCCATCAGTGACGGGGACTATCAGGACGCAGATACGCAGTATTTT.